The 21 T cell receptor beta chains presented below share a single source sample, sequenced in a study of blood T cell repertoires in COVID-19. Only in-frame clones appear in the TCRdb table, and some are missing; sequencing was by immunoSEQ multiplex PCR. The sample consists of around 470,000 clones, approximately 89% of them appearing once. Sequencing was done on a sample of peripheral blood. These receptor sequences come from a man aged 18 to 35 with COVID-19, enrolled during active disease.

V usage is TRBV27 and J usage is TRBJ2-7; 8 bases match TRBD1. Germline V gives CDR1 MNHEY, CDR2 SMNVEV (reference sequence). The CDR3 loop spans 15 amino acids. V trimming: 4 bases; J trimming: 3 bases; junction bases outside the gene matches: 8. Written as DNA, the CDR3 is TGTGCCAGCAGTTCCCCCCGGACAGGGAACTACGAGCAGTACTTC. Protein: CASSSPRTGNYEQYF.

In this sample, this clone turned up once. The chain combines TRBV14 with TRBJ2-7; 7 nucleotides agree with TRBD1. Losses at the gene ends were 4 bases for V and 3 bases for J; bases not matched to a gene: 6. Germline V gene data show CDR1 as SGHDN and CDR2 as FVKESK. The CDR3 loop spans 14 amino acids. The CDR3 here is CASSPWTGGYEQYF. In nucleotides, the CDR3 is TGTGCCAGCAGCCCGTGGACAGGAGGCTACGAGCAGTACTTC.

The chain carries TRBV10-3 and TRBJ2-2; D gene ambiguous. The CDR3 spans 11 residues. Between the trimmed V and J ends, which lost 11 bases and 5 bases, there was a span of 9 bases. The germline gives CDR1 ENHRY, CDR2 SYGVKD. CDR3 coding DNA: TGTGCCGCTAGAGAGACCGGGGAGCTGTTTTTT. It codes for CAARETGELFF.

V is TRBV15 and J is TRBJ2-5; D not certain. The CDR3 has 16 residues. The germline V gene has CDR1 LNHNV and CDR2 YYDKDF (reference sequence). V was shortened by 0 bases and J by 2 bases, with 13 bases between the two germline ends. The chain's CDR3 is CATSRDFQLRQETQYF. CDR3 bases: TGTGCCACCAGCAGAGATTTTCAGCTCAGGCAAGAGACCCAGTACTTC.

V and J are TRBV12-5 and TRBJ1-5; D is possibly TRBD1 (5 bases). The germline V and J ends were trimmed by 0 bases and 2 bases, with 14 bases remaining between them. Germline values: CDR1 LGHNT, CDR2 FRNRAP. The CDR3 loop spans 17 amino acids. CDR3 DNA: TGTGCTAGTGGTTTGGTACTAAGTCAGGGCGGCAATCAGCCCCAGCATTTT. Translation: CASGLVLSQGGNQPQHF.

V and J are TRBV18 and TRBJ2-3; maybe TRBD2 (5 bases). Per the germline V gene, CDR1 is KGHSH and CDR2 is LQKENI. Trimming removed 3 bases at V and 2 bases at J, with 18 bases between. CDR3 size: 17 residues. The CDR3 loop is CASSPIHDGRDTDTQYF. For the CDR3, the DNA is TGTGCCAGCTCACCTATACATGACGGTCGGGACACAGATACGCAGTATTTT.

CDR3 sequence reads: CASSLGGTVQETQYF. The CDR3 nucleotides are TGTGCCAGCAGTTTAGGAGGGACAGTACAAGAGACCCAGTACTTC. The J gene is TRBJ2-5, the V gene TRBV28; D is perhaps TRBD1 (7 bases). V was shortened by 2 bases and J by 2 bases, with 12 bases between the two germline ends. CDR3 length: 15 amino acids. Germline CDR1 and CDR2: MDHEN and SYDVKM.

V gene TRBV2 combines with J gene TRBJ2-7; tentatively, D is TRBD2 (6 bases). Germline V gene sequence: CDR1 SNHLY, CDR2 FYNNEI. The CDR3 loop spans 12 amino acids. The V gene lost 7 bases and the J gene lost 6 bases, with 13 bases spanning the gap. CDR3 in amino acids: CASNGEVREQYF. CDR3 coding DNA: TGTGCCAGCAATGGGGAGGTCCGCGAGCAGTACTTC.

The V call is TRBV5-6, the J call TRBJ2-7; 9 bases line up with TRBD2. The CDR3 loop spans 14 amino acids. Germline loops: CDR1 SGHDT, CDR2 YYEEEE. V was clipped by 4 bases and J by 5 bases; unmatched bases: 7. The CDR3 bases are TGTGCCAGCAGCCGTGGACTAGCGTCTGACGAGCAGTACTTC. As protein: CASSRGLASDEQYF.

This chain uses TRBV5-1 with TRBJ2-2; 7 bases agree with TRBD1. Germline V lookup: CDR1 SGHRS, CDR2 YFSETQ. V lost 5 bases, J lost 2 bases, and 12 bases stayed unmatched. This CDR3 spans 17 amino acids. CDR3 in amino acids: CASSPLLTGLNTGELFF. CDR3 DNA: TGCGCCAGCAGTCCACTTTTGACAGGGCTAAACACCGGGGAGCTGTTTTTT.

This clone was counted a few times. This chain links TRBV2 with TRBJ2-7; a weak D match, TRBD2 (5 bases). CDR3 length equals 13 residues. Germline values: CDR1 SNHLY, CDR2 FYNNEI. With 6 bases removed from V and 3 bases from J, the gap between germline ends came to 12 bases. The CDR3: CASSPLGSYEQYF. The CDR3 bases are TGTGCCAGCAGCCCTTTGGGGAGCTACGAGCAGTACTTC.

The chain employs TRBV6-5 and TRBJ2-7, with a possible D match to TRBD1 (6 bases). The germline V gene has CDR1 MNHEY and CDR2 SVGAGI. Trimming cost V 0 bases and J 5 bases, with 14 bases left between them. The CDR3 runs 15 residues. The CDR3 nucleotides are TGTGCCAGCAGTTACTCGAGTGGACAGATCCACGAGCAGTACTTC. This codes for CASSYSSGQIHEQYF.

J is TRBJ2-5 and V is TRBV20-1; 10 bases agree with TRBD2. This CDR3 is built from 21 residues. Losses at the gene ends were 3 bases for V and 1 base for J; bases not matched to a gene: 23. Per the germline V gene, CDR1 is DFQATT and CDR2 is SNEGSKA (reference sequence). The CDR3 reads CSASLMSSSGGPRMSQETQYF. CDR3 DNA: TGCAGTGCTAGTTTGATGTCTTCTAGCGGGGGACCACGAATGTCCCAAGAGACCCAGTACTTC.

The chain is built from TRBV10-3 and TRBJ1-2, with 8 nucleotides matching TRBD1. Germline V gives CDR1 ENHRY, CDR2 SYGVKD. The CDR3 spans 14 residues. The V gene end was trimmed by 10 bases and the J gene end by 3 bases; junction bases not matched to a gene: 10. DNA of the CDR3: TGTGCCACCCGTCGGCAGGGGGCTGACTATGGCTACACCTTC. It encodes CATRRQGADYGYTF.

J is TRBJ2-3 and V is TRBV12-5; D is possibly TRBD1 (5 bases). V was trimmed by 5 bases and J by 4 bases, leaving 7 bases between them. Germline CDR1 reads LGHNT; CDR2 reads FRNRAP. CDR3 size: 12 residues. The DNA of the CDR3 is TGTGCTAGTGGTCGACAGTCAGATACGCAGTATTTT. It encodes CASGRQSDTQYF.

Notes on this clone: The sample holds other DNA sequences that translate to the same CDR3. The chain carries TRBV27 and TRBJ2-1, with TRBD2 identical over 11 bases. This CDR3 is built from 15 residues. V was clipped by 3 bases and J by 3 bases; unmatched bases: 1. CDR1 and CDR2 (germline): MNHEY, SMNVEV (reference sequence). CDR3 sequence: CASSFGTSGYNEQFF. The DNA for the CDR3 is TGTGCCAGCAGTTTTGGGACTAGCGGCTACAATGAGCAGTTCTTC.

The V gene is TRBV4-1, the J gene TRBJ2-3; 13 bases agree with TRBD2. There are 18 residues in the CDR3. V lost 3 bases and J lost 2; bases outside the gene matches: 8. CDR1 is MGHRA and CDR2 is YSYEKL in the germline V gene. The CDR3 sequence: CASSHPRGLAGITDTQYF. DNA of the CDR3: TGCGCCAGCAGCCACCCCCGGGGACTAGCGGGAATCACAGATACGCAGTATTTT.

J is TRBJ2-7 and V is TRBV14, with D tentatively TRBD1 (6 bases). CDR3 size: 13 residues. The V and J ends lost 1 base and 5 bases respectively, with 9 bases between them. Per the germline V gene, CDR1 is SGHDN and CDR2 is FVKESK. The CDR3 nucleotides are TGTGCCAGCAGCCAAGTCAGGGGACACGAGCAGTACTTC. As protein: CASSQVRGHEQYF.

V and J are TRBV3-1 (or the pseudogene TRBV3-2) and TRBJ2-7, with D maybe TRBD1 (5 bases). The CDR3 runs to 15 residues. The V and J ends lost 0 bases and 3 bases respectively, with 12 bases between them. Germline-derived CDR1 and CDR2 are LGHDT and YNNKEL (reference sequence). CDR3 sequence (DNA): TGTGCCAGCAGCCAAGATCAGGGTACCCTCTACGAGCAGTACTTC. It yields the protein CASSQDQGTLYEQYF.

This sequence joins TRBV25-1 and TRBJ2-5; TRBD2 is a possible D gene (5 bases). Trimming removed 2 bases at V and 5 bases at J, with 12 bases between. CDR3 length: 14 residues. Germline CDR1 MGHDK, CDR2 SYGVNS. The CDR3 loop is CASSEPPTGETQYF. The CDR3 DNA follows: TGTGCCAGCAGTGAACCCCCAACGGGGGAGACCCAGTACTTC. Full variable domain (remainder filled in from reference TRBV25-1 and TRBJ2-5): EADIYQTPRYLVIGTGKKITLECSQTMGHDKMYWYQQDPGMELHLIHYSYGVNSTEKGDLSSESTVSRIRTEHFPLTLESARPSHTSQYLCASSEPPTGETQYFGPGTRLLVL.

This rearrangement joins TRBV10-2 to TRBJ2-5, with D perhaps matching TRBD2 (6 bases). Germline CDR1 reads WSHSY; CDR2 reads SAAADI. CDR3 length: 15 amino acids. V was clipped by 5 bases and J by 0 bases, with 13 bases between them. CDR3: CASSRDWNNQETQYF. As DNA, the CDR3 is TGCGCCAGCAGTCGGGACTGGAACAACCAAGAGACCCAGTACTTC.